This is a list of T cell receptor beta chains from one sample in a study of technical replicates of blood from a handful of donors. Assay used: immunoSEQ multiplex PCR; TCRdb lists only in-frame clones, some missing. This sample has tens of thousands of clones; 85% to 95% occur once, and the top ten carry 4% to 5%. Source material: PBMCs. Every receptor here comes from a human donor in good health. Some clones in this sample may be carry-over from other donors' samples. CDR3s include the opening cysteine and the closing phenylalanine or tryptophan. D genes are given only for firm matches. Clone size is stated in some rows and not others, as once, few, many or a class when expanded.

J gene: TRBJ1-1; V gene: TRBV4-3; D gene: TRBD1; clone size: NA; CDR3 protein: CASSQDHRGWNVNTEAFF; CDR3 DNA: TGCGCCAGCAGCCAAGATCACAGGGGGTGGAATGTGAACACTGAAGCTTTCTTT
J gene: TRBJ1-1; V gene: TRBV18; D gene: TRBD1; clone size: few; CDR3 protein: CASSPRQGVLNTEAFF; CDR3 DNA: TGTGCCAGCTCACCACGGCAGGGGGTGTTGAACACTGAAGCTTTCTTT
J gene: TRBJ2-4; V gene: TRBV4-1; D gene: NA; clone size: NA; CDR3 protein: CASSQDPSGKNIQYF; CDR3 DNA: TGCGCCAGCAGCCAAGATCCCAGTGGCAAAAACATTCAGTACTTC
J gene: TRBJ1-2; V gene: TRBV7-8; D gene: NA; clone size: NA; CDR3 protein: CASSFQYYGYTF; CDR3 DNA: TGTGCCAGCAGCTTTCAATACTATGGCTACACCTTC
J gene: TRBJ1-5; V gene: TRBV4-3; D gene: NA; clone size: NA; CDR3 protein: CASSRGGDQPQHF; CDR3 DNA: TGCGCCAGCAGCCGGGGGGGCGATCAGCCCCAGCATTTT
J gene: TRBJ1-1; V gene: TRBV5-1; D gene: NA; clone size: NA; CDR3 protein: CASSFLILGGNTEAFF; CDR3 DNA: TGCGCCAGCAGCTTCCTGATCTTAGGCGGGAACACTGAAGCTTTCTTT
J gene: TRBJ2-1; V gene: TRBV6-5; D gene: NA; clone size: NA; CDR3 protein: CASSYSRGGGDNEQFF; CDR3 DNA: TGTGCCAGCAGTTACTCCCGAGGGGGGGGAGACAATGAGCAGTTCTTC
J gene: TRBJ2-1; V gene: TRBV27; D gene: TRBD2; clone size: NA; CDR3 protein: CASSPWTSGSEQFF; CDR3 DNA: TGTGCCAGCAGTCCATGGACTAGCGGGAGCGAGCAGTTCTTC
J gene: TRBJ2-1; V gene: TRBV14; D gene: NA; clone size: NA; CDR3 protein: CASSQSYSRQSYNEQFF; CDR3 DNA: TGTGCCAGCAGCCAATCTTACAGCCGACAATCCTACAATGAGCAGTTCTTC
J gene: TRBJ1-2; V gene: TRBV4-3; D gene: TRBD1; clone size: NA; CDR3 protein: CASSQDLQGQGYTF; CDR3 DNA: TGCGCCAGCAGCCAAGATTTGCAGGGACAGGGCTACACCTTC
J gene: TRBJ2-5; V gene: TRBV7-6; D gene: TRBD2; clone size: NA; CDR3 protein: CASSLAAGGGAETQYF; CDR3 DNA: TGTGCCAGCAGCTTAGCCGCTGGCGGGGGGGCAGAGACCCAGTACTTC
J gene: TRBJ2-1; V gene: TRBV18; D gene: NA; clone size: few; CDR3 protein: CASSAYLDNEQFF; CDR3 DNA: TGTGCCAGCTCGGCGTACCTAGACAATGAGCAGTTCTTC
J gene: TRBJ1-2; V gene: TRBV19; D gene: TRBD1; clone size: NA; CDR3 protein: CASSIDRGRTPNYGYTF; CDR3 DNA: TGTGCCAGTAGCATAGACAGGGGCCGAACCCCTAACTATGGCTACACCTTC
J gene: TRBJ2-3; V gene: TRBV9; D gene: NA; clone size: NA; CDR3 protein: CASSVGPRSDTQYF; CDR3 DNA: TGTGCCAGCAGCGTAGGTCCTAGATCAGATACGCAGTATTTT
J gene: TRBJ1-6; V gene: TRBV4-2; D gene: TRBD1; clone size: NA; CDR3 protein: CASSQDGTGGNSPLHF; CDR3 DNA: TGTGCCAGCAGCCAAGACGGGACAGGGGGAAATTCACCCCTCCACTTT
J gene: TRBJ2-1; V gene: TRBV6-5; D gene: TRBD2; clone size: NA; CDR3 protein: CASRRLAGGEYEQFF; CDR3 DNA: TGTGCCAGCAGGAGACTAGCGGGGGGGGAGTATGAGCAGTTCTTC
J gene: TRBJ1-6; V gene: TRBV4-2; D gene: NA; clone size: NA; CDR3 protein: CASSQARGGNSPLHF; CDR3 DNA: TGTGCCAGCAGCCAAGCTCGTGGGGGGAATTCACCCCTCCACTTT
J gene: TRBJ2-5; V gene: TRBV5-3; D gene: NA; clone size: NA; CDR3 protein: CYGLALLQETQYF; CDR3 DNA: TGTTATGGCCTAGCTCTACTCCAAGAGACCCAGTACTTC
J gene: TRBJ2-7; V gene: TRBV2; D gene: NA; clone size: NA; CDR3 protein: CATSTRVSYEQYF; CDR3 DNA: TGTGCCACCTCTACCCGGGTTTCCTACGAGCAGTACTTC
J gene: TRBJ1-2; V gene: TRBV21-1; D gene: NA; clone size: medium-sized; CDR3 protein: CASSKGANYGYTF; CDR3 DNA: TGTGCCAGCAGCAAAGGCGCCAACTATGGCTACACCTTC
J gene: TRBJ2-3; V gene: TRBV11-2; D gene: NA; clone size: NA; CDR3 protein: CASSSRTYTQYF; CDR3 DNA: TGTGCCAGCAGCTCTAGGACTTATACGCAGTATTTT
J gene: TRBJ1-4; V gene: TRBV15; D gene: NA; clone size: NA; CDR3 protein: CATSRDQENEKLFF; CDR3 DNA: TGTGCCACCAGCAGAGATCAGGAAAATGAAAAACTGTTTTTT
J gene: TRBJ2-3; V gene: TRBV6-1; D gene: TRBD2; clone size: NA; CDR3 protein: CASSGGLAGRRGIDTQYF; CDR3 DNA: TGTGCCAGCAGTGGTGGACTAGCGGGACGAAGGGGGATAGATACGCAGTATTTT
J gene: TRBJ2-1; V gene: TRBV5-1; D gene: NA; clone size: NA; CDR3 protein: CASSLAGDRFF; CDR3 DNA: TGCGCCAGCAGCTTGGCCGGGGATAGGTTCTTC
J gene: TRBJ1-4; V gene: TRBV5-5; D gene: TRBD1; clone size: NA; CDR3 protein: CASSVGQRLTNEKLFF; CDR3 DNA: TGTGCCAGCAGTGTGGGACAGCGCCTTACTAATGAAAAACTGTTTTTT
J gene: TRBJ2-1; V gene: TRBV6-5; D gene: TRBD1; clone size: NA; CDR3 protein: CASSYLDRVYNEQFF; CDR3 DNA: TGTGCCAGCAGTTACTTGGACAGGGTCTACAATGAGCAGTTCTTC
J gene: TRBJ1-6; V gene: TRBV11-1; D gene: NA; clone size: NA; CDR3 protein: CASSLQNSPLHF; CDR3 DNA: TGTGCCAGCAGCCTTCAGAATTCACCCCTCCACTTT
J gene: TRBJ2-5; V gene: TRBV9; D gene: NA; clone size: NA; CDR3 protein: CASSVNEGGGETQYF; CDR3 DNA: TGTGCCAGCAGCGTAAATGAAGGGGGGGGAGAGACCCAGTACTTC
J gene: TRBJ2-7; V gene: TRBV4-3; D gene: TRBD2; clone size: NA; CDR3 protein: CASSQRLIGREYSYEQYF; CDR3 DNA: TGCGCCAGCAGCCAACGATTGATAGGGCGGGAGTACTCCTACGAGCAGTACTTC
J gene: TRBJ2-2; V gene: TRBV12-5; D gene: TRBD1; clone size: NA; CDR3 protein: CASGPRGQNTGELFF; CDR3 DNA: TGTGCTAGTGGTCCAAGGGGGCAGAACACCGGGGAGCTGTTTTTT
J gene: TRBJ1-2; V gene: TRBV4-1; D gene: NA; clone size: NA; CDR3 protein: CASSQGDNGYGYTF; CDR3 DNA: TGCGCCAGCAGCCAAGGTGACAACGGCTATGGCTACACCTTC
J gene: TRBJ2-2; V gene: TRBV27; D gene: NA; clone size: NA; CDR3 protein: CASSFGSGTGELFF; CDR3 DNA: TGTGCCAGCAGTTTCGGGTCCGGAACCGGGGAGCTGTTTTTT
J gene: TRBJ1-4; V gene: TRBV28; D gene: TRBD1; clone size: NA; CDR3 protein: CASSPGDRVGEKLFF; CDR3 DNA: TGTGCCAGCAGTCCTGGGGACAGGGTGGGTGAAAAACTGTTTTTT
J gene: TRBJ2-7; V gene: TRBV5-6; D gene: TRBD1; clone size: NA; CDR3 protein: CASAKWWDRSYEQYF; CDR3 DNA: TGTGCCAGCGCAAAGTGGTGGGACAGATCCTACGAGCAGTACTTC
J gene: TRBJ2-7; V gene: TRBV9; D gene: TRBD2; clone size: NA; CDR3 protein: CASSTSPAGRDEQYF; CDR3 DNA: TGTGCCAGCAGCACCTCCCCGGCAGGGAGGGACGAGCAGTACTTC
J gene: TRBJ1-1; V gene: TRBV12-5; D gene: TRBD1; clone size: few; CDR3 protein: CASGGTGGNTEAFF; CDR3 DNA: TGTGCTAGTGGTGGGACAGGGGGCAACACTGAAGCTTTCTTT
J gene: TRBJ1-1; V gene: TRBV30; D gene: NA; clone size: NA; CDR3 protein: CAWSDRAGTEAFF; CDR3 DNA: TGTGCCTGGAGTGACAGGGCTGGCACTGAAGCTTTCTTT
J gene: TRBJ2-1; V gene: TRBV2; D gene: TRBD2; clone size: NA; CDR3 protein: CASSEGLAGSKVEQFF; CDR3 DNA: TGTGCCAGCAGCGAAGGACTAGCGGGGAGTAAAGTGGAGCAGTTCTTC
J gene: TRBJ2-7; V gene: TRBV5-1; D gene: TRBD2; clone size: NA; CDR3 protein: CASQILAGTYEQYF; CDR3 DNA: TGCGCCAGCCAAATATTAGCGGGGACCTACGAGCAGTACTTC
J gene: TRBJ1-1; V gene: TRBV5-1; D gene: NA; clone size: NA; CDR3 protein: CASSYDQGRMNTEAFF; CDR3 DNA: TGCGCCAGCAGTTATGATCAGGGGCGCATGAACACTGAAGCTTTCTTT
J gene: TRBJ1-2; V gene: TRBV6-1; D gene: TRBD1; clone size: NA; CDR3 protein: CASKADRVGGYTF; CDR3 DNA: TGTGCCAGCAAAGCGGACAGGGTGGGTGGCTACACCTTC
J gene: TRBJ2-2; V gene: TRBV7-2; D gene: NA; clone size: NA; CDR3 protein: CASSLFTLVAGELFF; CDR3 DNA: TGTGCCAGCAGCTTATTTACCCTAGTAGCCGGGGAGCTGTTTTTT